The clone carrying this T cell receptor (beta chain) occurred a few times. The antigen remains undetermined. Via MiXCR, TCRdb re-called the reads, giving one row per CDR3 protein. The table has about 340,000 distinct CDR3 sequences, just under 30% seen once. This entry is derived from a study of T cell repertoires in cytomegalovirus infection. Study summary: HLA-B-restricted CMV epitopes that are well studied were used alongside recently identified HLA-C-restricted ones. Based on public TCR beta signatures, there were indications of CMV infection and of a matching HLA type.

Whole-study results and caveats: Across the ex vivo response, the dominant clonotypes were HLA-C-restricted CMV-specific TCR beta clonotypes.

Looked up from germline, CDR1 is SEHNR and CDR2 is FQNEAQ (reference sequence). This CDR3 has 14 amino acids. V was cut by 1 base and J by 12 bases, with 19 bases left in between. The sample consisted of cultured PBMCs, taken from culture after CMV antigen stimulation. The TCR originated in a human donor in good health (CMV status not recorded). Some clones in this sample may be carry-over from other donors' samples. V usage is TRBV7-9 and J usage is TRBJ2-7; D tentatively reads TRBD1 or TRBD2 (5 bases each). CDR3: CASSLDSGTANLYF. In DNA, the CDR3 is TGTGCCAGCAGCTTAGATTCGGGGACGGCGAACTTGTACTTC.